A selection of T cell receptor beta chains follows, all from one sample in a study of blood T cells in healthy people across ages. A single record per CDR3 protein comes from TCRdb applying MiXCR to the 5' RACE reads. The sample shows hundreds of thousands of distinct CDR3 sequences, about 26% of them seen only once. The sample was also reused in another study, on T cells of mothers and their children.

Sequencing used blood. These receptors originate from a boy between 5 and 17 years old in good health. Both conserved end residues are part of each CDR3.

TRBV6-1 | CASRGVLCQETQYF
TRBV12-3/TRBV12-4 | CASSFAGHPSTDTQYF
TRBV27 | CASCKGQGRDYTF
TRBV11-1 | CASSRRLGGAGDNEQFF
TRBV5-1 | CASSLMGGTGANVLTF
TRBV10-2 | CASTEGAGEETQYF
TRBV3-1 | CASSPGTGKTEQYF
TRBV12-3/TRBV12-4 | CASSSNAQGANEKLFF
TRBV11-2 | CASSSPREGVRTEAFF
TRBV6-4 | CASSEEAGADTQYF
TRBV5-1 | CASSPGRTTHIPEQFF
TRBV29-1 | CSVETRQDYGYTF
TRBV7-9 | CASSLAGRNTEAFF